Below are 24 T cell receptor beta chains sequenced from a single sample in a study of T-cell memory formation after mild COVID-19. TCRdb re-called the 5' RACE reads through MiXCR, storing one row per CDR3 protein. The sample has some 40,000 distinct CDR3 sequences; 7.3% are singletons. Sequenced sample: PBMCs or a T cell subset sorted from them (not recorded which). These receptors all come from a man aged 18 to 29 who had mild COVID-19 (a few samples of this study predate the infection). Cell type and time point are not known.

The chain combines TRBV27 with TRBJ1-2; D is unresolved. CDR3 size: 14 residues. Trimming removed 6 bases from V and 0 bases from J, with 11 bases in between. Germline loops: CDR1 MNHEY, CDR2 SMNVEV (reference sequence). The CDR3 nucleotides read TGTGCCAGCAGGGCGGCCGGGTCTAACTATGGCTACACCTTC. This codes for CASRAAGSNYGYTF.

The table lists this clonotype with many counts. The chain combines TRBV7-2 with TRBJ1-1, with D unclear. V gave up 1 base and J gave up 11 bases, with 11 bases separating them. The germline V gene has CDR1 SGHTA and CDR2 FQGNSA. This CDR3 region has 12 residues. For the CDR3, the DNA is TGTGCCAGCAGCTTAGATTCGGCAGATGCTTTCTTT. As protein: CASSLDSADAFF.

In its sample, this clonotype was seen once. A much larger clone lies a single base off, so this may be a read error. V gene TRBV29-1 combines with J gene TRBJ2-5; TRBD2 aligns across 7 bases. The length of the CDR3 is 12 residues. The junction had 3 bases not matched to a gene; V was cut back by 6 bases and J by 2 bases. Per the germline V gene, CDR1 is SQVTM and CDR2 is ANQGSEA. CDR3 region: CSVGGSQETQYF. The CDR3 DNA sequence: TGCAGCGTGGGGGGGTCACAAGAGACCCAGTACTTC.

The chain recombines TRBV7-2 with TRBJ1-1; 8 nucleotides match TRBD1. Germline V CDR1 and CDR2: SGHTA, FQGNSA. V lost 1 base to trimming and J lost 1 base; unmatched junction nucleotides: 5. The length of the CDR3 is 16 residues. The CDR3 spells CASSLVWTGPNTEAFF. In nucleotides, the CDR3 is TGTGCCAGCAGCTTAGTTTGGACAGGGCCGAACACTGAAGCTTTCTTT.

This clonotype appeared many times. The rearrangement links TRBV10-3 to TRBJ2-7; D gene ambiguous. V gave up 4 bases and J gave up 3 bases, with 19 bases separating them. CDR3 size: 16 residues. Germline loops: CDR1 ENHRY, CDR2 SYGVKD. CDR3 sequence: CAISGSPTRASYEQYF. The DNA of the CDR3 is TGTGCCATCAGTGGGTCACCGACCCGGGCCAGCTACGAGCAGTACTTC.

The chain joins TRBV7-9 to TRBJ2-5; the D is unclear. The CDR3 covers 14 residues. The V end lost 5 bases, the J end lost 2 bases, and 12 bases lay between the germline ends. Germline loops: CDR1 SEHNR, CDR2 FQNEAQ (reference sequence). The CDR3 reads CASSPVTSQETQYF. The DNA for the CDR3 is TGTGCCAGCAGCCCAGTGACATCTCAAGAGACCCAGTACTTC.

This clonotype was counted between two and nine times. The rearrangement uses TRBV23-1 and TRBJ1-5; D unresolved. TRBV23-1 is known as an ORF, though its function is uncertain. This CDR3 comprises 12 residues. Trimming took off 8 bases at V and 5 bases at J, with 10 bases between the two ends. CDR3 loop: CASFQGHQPQHF. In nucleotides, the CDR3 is TGCGCCAGCTTCCAAGGGCATCAGCCCCAGCATTTT.

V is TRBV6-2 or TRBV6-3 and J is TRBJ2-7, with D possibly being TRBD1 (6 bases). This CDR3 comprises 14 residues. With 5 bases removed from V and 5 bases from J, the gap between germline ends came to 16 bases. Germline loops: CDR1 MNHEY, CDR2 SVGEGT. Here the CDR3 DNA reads TGTGCCAGCAGTGACTTTGGGGGCCAAGACGAGCAGTACTTC. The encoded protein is CASSDFGGQDEQYF.

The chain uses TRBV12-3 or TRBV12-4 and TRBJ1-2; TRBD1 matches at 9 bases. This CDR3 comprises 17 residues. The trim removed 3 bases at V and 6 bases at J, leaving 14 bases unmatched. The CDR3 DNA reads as TGTGCCAGCAGTTTTCGGGACAGGGACCTATCTGGTCATGGCTACACCTTC. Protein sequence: CASSFRDRDLSGHGYTF.

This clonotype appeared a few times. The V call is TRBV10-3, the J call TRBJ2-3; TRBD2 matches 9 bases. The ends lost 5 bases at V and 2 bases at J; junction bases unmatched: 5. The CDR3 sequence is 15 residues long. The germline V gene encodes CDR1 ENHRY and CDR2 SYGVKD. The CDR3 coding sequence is TGTGCCATCAGTAACCTAGCGGGACCCACAGATACGCAGTATTTT. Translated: CAISNLAGPTDTQYF.

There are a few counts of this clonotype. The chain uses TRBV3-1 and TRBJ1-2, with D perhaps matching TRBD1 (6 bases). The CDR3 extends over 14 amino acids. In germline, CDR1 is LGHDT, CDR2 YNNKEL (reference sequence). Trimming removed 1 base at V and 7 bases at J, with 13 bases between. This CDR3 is CASSQVAGAAGYTF. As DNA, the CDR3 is TGTGCCAGCAGCCAAGTAGCAGGGGCGGCTGGCTACACCTTC.

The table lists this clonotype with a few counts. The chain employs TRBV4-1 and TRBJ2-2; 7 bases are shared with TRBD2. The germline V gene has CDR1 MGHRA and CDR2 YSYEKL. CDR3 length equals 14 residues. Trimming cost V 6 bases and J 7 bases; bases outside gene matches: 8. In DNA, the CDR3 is TGCGCCAGCAGGGGGACGCGGGGGAGCGGGGAGCTGTTTTTT. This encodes CASRGTRGSGELFF.

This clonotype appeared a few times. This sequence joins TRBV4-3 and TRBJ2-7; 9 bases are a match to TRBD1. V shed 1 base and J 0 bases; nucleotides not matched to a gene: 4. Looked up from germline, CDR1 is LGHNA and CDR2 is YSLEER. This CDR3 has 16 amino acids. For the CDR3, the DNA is TGCGCCAGCAGCCAAGCCCCGGGACAGGGCTCCTACGAGCAGTACTTC. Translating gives CASSQAPGQGSYEQYF.

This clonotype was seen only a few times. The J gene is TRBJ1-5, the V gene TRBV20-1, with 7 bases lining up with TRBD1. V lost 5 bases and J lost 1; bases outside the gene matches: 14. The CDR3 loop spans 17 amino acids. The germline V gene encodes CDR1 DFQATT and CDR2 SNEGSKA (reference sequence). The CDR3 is CSAGIWTGNMSNQPQHF. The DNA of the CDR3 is TGCAGTGCTGGCATTTGGACAGGAAATATGAGCAATCAGCCCCAGCATTTT.

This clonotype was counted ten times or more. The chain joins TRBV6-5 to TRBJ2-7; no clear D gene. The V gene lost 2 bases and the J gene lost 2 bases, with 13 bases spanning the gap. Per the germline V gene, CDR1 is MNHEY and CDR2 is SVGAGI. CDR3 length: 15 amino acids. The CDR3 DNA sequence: TGTGCCAGCAGTTACGTGGCTAGTCTCCCCTACGAGCAGTACTTC. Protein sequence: CASSYVASLPYEQYF.

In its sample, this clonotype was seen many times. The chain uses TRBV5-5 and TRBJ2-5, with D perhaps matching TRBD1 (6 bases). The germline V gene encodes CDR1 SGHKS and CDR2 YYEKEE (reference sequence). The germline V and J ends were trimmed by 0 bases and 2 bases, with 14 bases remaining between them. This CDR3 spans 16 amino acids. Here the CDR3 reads CASSLDQGYGQETQYF. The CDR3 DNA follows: TGTGCCAGCAGCTTGGACCAGGGGTATGGACAAGAGACCCAGTACTTC.

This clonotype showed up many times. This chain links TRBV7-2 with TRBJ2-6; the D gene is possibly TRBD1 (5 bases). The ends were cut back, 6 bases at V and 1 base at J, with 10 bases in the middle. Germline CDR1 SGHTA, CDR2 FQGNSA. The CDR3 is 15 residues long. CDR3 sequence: CASSTSGSGANVLTF. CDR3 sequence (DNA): TGTGCCAGCAGTACCTCAGGGTCTGGGGCCAACGTCCTGACTTTC.

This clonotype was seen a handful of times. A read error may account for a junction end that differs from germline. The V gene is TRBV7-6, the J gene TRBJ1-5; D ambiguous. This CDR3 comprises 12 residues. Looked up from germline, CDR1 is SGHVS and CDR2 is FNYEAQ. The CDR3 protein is CARSLSQGPQHF. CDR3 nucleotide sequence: TGTGCCAGAAGCTTAAGTCAAGGGCCCCAGCATTTT.

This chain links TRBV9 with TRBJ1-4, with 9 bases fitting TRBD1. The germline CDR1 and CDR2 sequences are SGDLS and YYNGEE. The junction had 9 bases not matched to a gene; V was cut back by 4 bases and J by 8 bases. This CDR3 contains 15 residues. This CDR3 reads CASSPGTGFSEKLFF. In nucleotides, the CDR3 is TGTGCCAGCAGCCCGGGGACAGGGTTTTCAGAAAAACTGTTTTTT.

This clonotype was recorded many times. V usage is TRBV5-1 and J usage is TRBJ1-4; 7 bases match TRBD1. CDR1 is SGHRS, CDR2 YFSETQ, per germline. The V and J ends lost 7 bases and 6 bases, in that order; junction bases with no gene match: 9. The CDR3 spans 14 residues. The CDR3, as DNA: TGCGCCAGCGGCCCGGGACAGCGTGATGAAAAACTGTTTTTT. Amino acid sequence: CASGPGQRDEKLFF.

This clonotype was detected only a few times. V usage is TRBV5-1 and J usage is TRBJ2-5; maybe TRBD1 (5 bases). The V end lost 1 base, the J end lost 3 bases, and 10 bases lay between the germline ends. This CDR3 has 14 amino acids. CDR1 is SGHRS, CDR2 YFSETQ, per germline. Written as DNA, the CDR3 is TGCGCCAGCAGCTTGACAGGACGGGAAGAGACCCAGTACTTC. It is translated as CASSLTGREETQYF.

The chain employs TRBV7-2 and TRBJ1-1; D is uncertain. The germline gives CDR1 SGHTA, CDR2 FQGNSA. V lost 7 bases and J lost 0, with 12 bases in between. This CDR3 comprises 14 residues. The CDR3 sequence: CASTFWHLNTEAFF. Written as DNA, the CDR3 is TGTGCCAGCACCTTTTGGCACCTGAACACTGAAGCTTTCTTT.

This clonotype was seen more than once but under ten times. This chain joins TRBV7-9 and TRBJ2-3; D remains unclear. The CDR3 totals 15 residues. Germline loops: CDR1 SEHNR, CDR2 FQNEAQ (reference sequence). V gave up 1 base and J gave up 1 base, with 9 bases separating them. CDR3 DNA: TGTGCCAGCAGCTTAGGCTGGCAGGGCACAGATACGCAGTATTTT. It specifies CASSLGWQGTDTQYF.

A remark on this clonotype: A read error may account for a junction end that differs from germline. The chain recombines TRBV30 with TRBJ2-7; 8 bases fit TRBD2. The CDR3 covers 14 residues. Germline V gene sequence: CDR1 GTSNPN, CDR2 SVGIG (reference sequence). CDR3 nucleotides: TGTGCCGGGAGACCGGGGGGGCCGAGCAACGAGCAGTACTTC. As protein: CAGRPGGPSNEQYF.